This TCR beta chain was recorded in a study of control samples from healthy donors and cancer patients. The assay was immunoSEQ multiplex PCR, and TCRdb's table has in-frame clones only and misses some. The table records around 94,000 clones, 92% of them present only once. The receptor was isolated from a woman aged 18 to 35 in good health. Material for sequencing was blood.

CDR3 loop: CASSQKGALQPQHF. The CDR3 DNA is TGTGCCAGCAGCCAGAAGGGGGCCCTTCAGCCCCAGCATTTT. V is TRBV7-8 and J is TRBJ1-5; the match to TRBD1 covers 7 bases. Germline lookup yields CDR1 SGHVS and CDR2 FQNEAQ. Trimming at V came to 5 bases and at J to 6 bases, leaving 7 bases not matched to a gene. This CDR3 comprises 14 residues.